This T cell receptor beta chain was retrieved from a study of blood T cells in healthy people across ages. Trimming stripped 6 bases from V and 4 bases from J, with 20 bases between. CDR3 length equals 16 residues. Germline V gene sequence: CDR1 MGHDK, CDR2 SYGVNS. Donation came from healthy Caucasian individuals in Russia who were aged about 6 to 95. Using a J-beta primer mix together with a sample-barcoded 5' primer, a second PCR was run for about 7 to 12 cycles. Every molecule of cDNA carried a tag from a template-switch adaptor with 12 random nucleotides. Using its own MiXCR run on the 5' RACE reads, TCRdb lists one record per CDR3 protein. The data show 1.5 million to 2 million distinct CDR3 sequences, roughly 32% seen once.

The material sequenced was blood. This receptor was identified in a woman aged 25-40 years in good health. The chain uses TRBV25-1 and TRBJ2-3; D is perhaps TRBD2 (7 bases). CDR3 loop: CASRESLGGVADTQYF. The CDR3 DNA follows: TGTGCCAGCAGGGAGTCCTTAGGGGGGGTGGCAGATACGCAGTATTTT.